The source of this T cell receptor beta chain is a study of lung T cells in sarcoidosis with Löfgren's syndrome. The overall study: Analyses focused on Löfgren's syndrome patients. General study results and limits: The most expanded V genes in Löfgren's patients were reportedly TRAV12-1 and TRBV2. Multiple Löfgren's syndrome patients reportedly shared TRAV12-1 and TRBV2 CDR3 motifs, suggesting public CD4+ TCRs. In alpha-beta pairs, TRAV12-1 favored TRBV2, and their CDR3s were homologous.

TCRdb recomputed calls from the reads with MiXCR, one row per CDR3 protein. The data show 60,000 or so distinct CDR3 sequences, about 20% seen once. In its sample, this clonotype was seen a few times. Its antigen remains unidentified. In germline, CDR1 is SEHNR, CDR2 FQNEAQ (reference sequence). Trimming took 7 bases from V and 0 from J, leaving 11 bases between them. CDR3 size: 14 residues. The sequence came from a human donor with sarcoidosis (Löfgren's syndrome or another form), or a control subject (not recorded which). The J gene is TRBJ2-3, the V gene TRBV7-9, with D possibly being TRBD2 (6 bases). The sample comprised CD4+ T cells from PBMCs. The CDR3 reads CASILSGSTDTQYF. CDR3 coding DNA: TGTGCCAGCATCCTGAGCGGGAGCACAGATACGCAGTATTTT.